A selection of T cell receptor beta chains follows, all from one sample in a study of blood T cells in healthy people across ages. TCRdb itself ran the 5' RACE reads through MiXCR, one entry per CDR3 protein. The sample lists hundreds of thousands of distinct CDR3 sequences, just over 55% occurring once. Sample: blood. Every receptor here comes from a man in his forties in good health. The conserved cysteine and the conserved F or W are not part of the CDR3 here.

v_gene	j_gene	CDR3aa
TRBV12-5	TRBJ2-3	ASSPPGGTDTQY
TRBV20-1	TRBJ1-5	SARIQGRGRRNQPQH
TRBV7-8	TRBJ2-5	ASTERRSLIKETQY
TRBV12-3/TRBV12-4	TRBJ2-3	ASSLRNPFTDTQY
TRBV4-3	TRBJ2-5	ASSHQFTGTGQETQY
TRBV19	NA	ASSPSKETQY
TRBV29-1	TRBJ1-2	SVTTGVYGYT
TRBV20-1	TRBJ1-5	SASVGGRDQPQH
TRBV7-2	TRBJ2-3	ASRLNGLAGDTQY
TRBV27	TRBJ2-5	ASRASGGWETQY
TRBV12-5	TRBJ1-2	ASGRTETGGYT
TRBV15	NA	ATSRARTETQY
TRBV20-1	TRBJ2-1	SAREGWTYNEQF
TRBV7-6	TRBJ2-3	ASSVPSWTPEGYTQY